These T cell receptor beta chains were read from a single sample in a study of response to subunit inactivated influenza vaccine. TCRdb reprocessed the RT-PCR reads with MiXCR, giving one entry per CDR3 protein. The table includes some 500,000 distinct CDR3 sequences, around 13% detected once. Source: PBMCs from blood, taken 40 to 50 days after vaccination. The source is a man over 45 who received an inactivated influenza vaccine. Both conserved end residues are part of each CDR3. The D gene is left open where the match is weak. The size field is filled for only some rows; it gives once, few, many or a size class.

V gene	CDR3 length	J gene	clone size	D gene	CDR3 DNA	CDR3 protein
TRBV28	16	TRBJ2-2	-	-	TGTGCCAGCACTCCGACCCCACGGGGGAACACCGGGGAGCTGTTTTTT	CASTPTPRGNTGELFF
TRBV29-1	12	TRBJ2-7	many	-	TGCAGCGTTGCCAGGGGGGCGGGCGAGCAGTACTTC	CSVARGAGEQYF
TRBV20-1	14	TRBJ1-2	-	TRBD1	TGCAGTGCTAGCCGGGACAGGGGGAACTATGGCTACACCTTC	CSASRDRGNYGYTF
TRBV6-2/TRBV6-3	14	TRBJ2-2	few	-	TGTGCCAGCAGTTATAAACAGGGCTCCGGGGAGCTGTTTTTT	CASSYKQGSGELFF
TRBV10-3	15	TRBJ2-1	many	-	TGTGCCATCAGTGAAAAGGGGTTCTCCTACAATGAGCAGTTCTTC	CAISEKGFSYNEQFF
TRBV12-3/TRBV12-4	11	TRBJ2-1	-	-	TGTGCCAGCAGTTTTGGGGGAGTGGCGTTCTTC	CASSFGGVAFF
TRBV30	11	TRBJ1-1	-	-	TGTGCCTGCAATCTGAACACTGAAGCTTTCTTT	CACNLNTEAFF
TRBV12-3/TRBV12-4	16	TRBJ2-1	-	TRBD2	TGTGCCAGCAGTTTCCCTCGACTAGCGGGGGGTTACGAGCAGTTCTTC	CASSFPRLAGGYEQFF
TRBV24-1	14	TRBJ2-1	few	-	TGTGCCACCAGTGTTCTAGGCGAAAGCAATGAGCAGTTCTTC	CATSVLGESNEQFF
TRBV4-2	16	TRBJ2-3	few	TRBD2	TGTGCCAGCAGCCAAGAGACTAGCAGAAGCACAGATACGCAGTATTTT	CASSQETSRSTDTQYF
TRBV7-2	15	TRBJ2-3	-	TRBD2	TGTGCCAGCAGCTTAGTCCGGGGGGAGGGAGATACGCAGTATTTT	CASSLVRGEGDTQYF
TRBV6-1	15	TRBJ2-7	-	TRBD1	TGTGCCAGCAGAGAAGGACAGGGTTACTCCTACGAGCAGTACTTC	CASREGQGYSYEQYF
TRBV20-1	15	TRBJ1-5	many	TRBD1	TGCAGTGCCAAAACAGGGGGCGCAATTGGTCAGCCCCAGCATTTT	CSAKTGGAIGQPQHF
TRBV4-3	15	TRBJ2-7	few	-	TGCGCCAGCAGCCGAGGTTGGAAGGGACACTACGAGCAGTACTTC	CASSRGWKGHYEQYF
TRBV12-3/TRBV12-4	17	TRBJ1-5	few	TRBD1	TGTGCCAGCAGTTTGGGGGACAGTTTCTATCCTCATCAGCCCCAGCATTTT	CASSLGDSFYPHQPQHF
TRBV18	14	TRBJ2-7	-	-	TGTGCCAGCTCACCGATCACGGTTGCCTACGAGCAGTACTTC	CASSPITVAYEQYF
TRBV20-1	14	TRBJ1-6	many	-	TGCAGTGCTAGCCGGAATTCGGGCAATTCACCCCTCCACTTT	CSASRNSGNSPLHF
TRBV20-1	15	TRBJ1-2	-	-	TGCAGTGCTAGTCGTGCAGGGTGGGGTTCCTATGGCTACACCTTC	CSASRAGWGSYGYTF
TRBV12-3/TRBV12-4	14	TRBJ1-1	few	-	TGTGCCAGCAGTTTACTAAGTGGAACCACTGAAGCTTTCTTT	CASSLLSGTTEAFF
TRBV12-3/TRBV12-4	12	TRBJ2-5	few	-	TGTGCCAGCAGTGCAGACAATGGGGGACGGTACTTC	CASSADNGGRYF
TRBV20-1	14	TRBJ2-1	-	TRBD1	TGCAGTGCTAGCTCCGGGACAGCCTACAATGAGCAGTTCTTC	CSASSGTAYNEQFF
TRBV11-1	15	TRBJ2-7	-	-	TGTGCCAGCAGCCGGTTGGGGACAACCTCCTACGAGCAGTACTTC	CASSRLGTTSYEQYF
TRBV5-4	15	TRBJ2-1	few	TRBD1	TGTGCCAGCAGCAAACAGGGGGGATCCTACAATGAGCAGTTCTTC	CASSKQGGSYNEQFF
TRBV4-2	17	TRBJ2-2	-	TRBD2	TGTGCCAGCGGGGCGGAACTAGCGGGGGTTAACACCGGGGAGCTGTTTTTT	CASGAELAGVNTGELFF
TRBV19	15	TRBJ2-7	-	-	TGTGCCAGTAGTATAGAGGGGGCATGGCCCTACGAGCAGTACTTC	CASSIEGAWPYEQYF
TRBV7-9	10	TRBJ1-1	-	-	TGTGCCAGCAGCTTAGCGGAAGCCTTCTTT	CASSLAEAFF
TRBV29-1	15	TRBJ2-5	-	TRBD1	TGCAGCGTTGAAGATTGGACAGGGGGAAGGGAGACCCAGTACTTC	CSVEDWTGGRETQYF
TRBV3-1	15	TRBJ2-5	-	TRBD2	TGTGCCAGCAGCCCCTACCTTAGCGGGACAGAGACCCAGTACTTC	CASSPYLSGTETQYF
TRBV12-3/TRBV12-4	16	TRBJ2-3	many	-	TGTGCCAGCAGTTTATTTAACTGGTACACTTCAGATACGCAGTATTTT	CASSLFNWYTSDTQYF
TRBV30	14	TRBJ1-2	few	TRBD1	TGTGCCTGGAGTCCTTGGGACAGCCCCTATGGCTACACCTTC	CAWSPWDSPYGYTF
TRBV25-1	20	TRBJ2-1	-	-	TGTGCCAGCAGTGCCTACCCCCCACGACTAGGACCACTCGAGGCGGATGAGCAGTTCTTC	CASSAYPPRLGPLEADEQFF
TRBV6-2/TRBV6-3	14	TRBJ2-7	few	TRBD1	TGTGCCAGCAGCCGCGACAGGGGGCCCAACGAGCAGTACTTC	CASSRDRGPNEQYF
TRBV12-3/TRBV12-4	12	TRBJ1-5	few	-	TGTGCCTGTCGACAGGCTAATCAGCCCCAGCATTTT	CACRQANQPQHF
TRBV12-3/TRBV12-4	13	TRBJ2-7	-	-	TGTGCCAGCAGTTCAGGATACTCCTACGAGCAGTACTTC	CASSSGYSYEQYF
TRBV30	15	TRBJ1-4	-	-	TGTGCCTGGAGTGCAAGCCTGGGGGGGAATGAAAAACTGTTTTTT	CAWSASLGGNEKLFF
TRBV10-3	15	TRBJ1-1	few	-	TGTGCCATCAGTGAGAAGTCTGGGGAGAACACTGAAGCTTTCTTT	CAISEKSGENTEAFF
TRBV6-5	16	TRBJ2-7	-	-	TGTGCCAGCAGTTACGGGTTGGACCATAACTCCTACGAGCAGTACTTC	CASSYGLDHNSYEQYF
TRBV7-6	15	TRBJ2-3	few	-	TGTGCCAGCAGCTTAGCAGGGTCCCGAACAGATACGCAGTATTTT	CASSLAGSRTDTQYF
TRBV29-1	14	TRBJ2-5	few	-	TGCAGCGTTGGTACCTCCTCCGGGGGTCAGACCCAGTACTTC	CSVGTSSGGQTQYF
TRBV9	15	TRBJ2-5	many	-	TGTGCCAGCAGCGTAGGAGGGGAGTCCGGGAAGACCCAGTACTTC	CASSVGGESGKTQYF
TRBV27	18	TRBJ2-3	few	TRBD2	TGTGCCAGCAGTTTATCGCCTAGCGGGAGGGCCCGGACAGATACGCAGTATTTT	CASSLSPSGRARTDTQYF
TRBV10-3	15	TRBJ2-1	few	TRBD2	TGTGCCATCAGTGAAACTAGCGGGACCTACAATGAGCAGTTCTTC	CAISETSGTYNEQFF
TRBV29-1	13	TRBJ2-5	many	TRBD2	TGCAGCGTTCCCGGACTAGTTGTCGAGACCCAGTACTTC	CSVPGLVVETQYF
TRBV7-2	13	TRBJ2-3	few	-	TGTGCCAGCAGCTTAGGGAGGTCCGATACGCAGTATTTT	CASSLGRSDTQYF
TRBV5-5	14	TRBJ1-2	few	TRBD1	TGTGCCAGCAGCTTGAGGGACAGAGCCTATGGCTACACCTTC	CASSLRDRAYGYTF
TRBV12-3/TRBV12-4	13	TRBJ2-5	-	-	TGTGCCAGCAGTTCAGAACTCCAAGAGACCCAGTACTTC	CASSSELQETQYF
TRBV15	11	TRBJ2-5	few	-	TGTGCCACCAGCAGAGCGGAGACCCAGTACTTC	CATSRAETQYF
TRBV7-2	15	TRBJ2-1	few	TRBD1	TGTGCCAGCAGCACCGGACAGGGGGCCTACAATGAGCAGTTCTTC	CASSTGQGAYNEQFF
TRBV11-2	13	TRBJ2-2	-	-	TGTGCCAGCAGCCCCTCTAGCACCGGGGAGCTGTTTTTT	CASSPSSTGELFF
TRBV11-2	11	TRBJ2-1	-	-	TGTGCCAGCAGCTCCTCGGGGATTCAGTTCTTC	CASSSSGIQFF